The 32 T cell receptor beta chains reported below all come from one sample, sequenced in a study of shared clonotypes between healthy human individuals (TCRdb year 2020). The library was made by the immunoSEQ multiplex PCR assay. What TCRdb holds here is the immuneACCESS table cut down to in-frame rearrangements. Part of the clones is not present; checked against another copy, under half of the missing clones reflect an unresolved V gene, and the others are unexplained. In all, the sample holds around 510,000 clones, and about 96% of those were seen once. Approximately 0.067% of the sample rests with the top ten. The sample consisted of naive CD4+ T cells sorted from blood. The cell subset or site label, as the study defines it: CD45RA+ positively selected. The source is a woman in her twenties or thirties in good health.

The gene calls are TRBV2 and TRBJ2-7; TRBD1 agrees at 7 bases. V lost 11 bases and J lost 0; bases outside the gene matches: 10. Germline CDR1 is SNHLY and CDR2 is FYNNEI. This CDR3 region has 14 residues. Here the CDR3 DNA reads TGTGCCTCAGGGGGAAGGGTTGTCTCCTACGAGCAGTACTTC. Amino acid sequence: CASGGRVVSYEQYF.

The V call is TRBV7-9, the J call TRBJ2-7; a possible D gene is TRBD1 (5 bases). The CDR3 has 13 amino acids. Between the trimmed V and J ends, which lost 6 bases and 4 bases, there was a span of 13 bases. Germline CDR1 is SEHNR and CDR2 is FQNEAQ (reference sequence). The CDR3 reads CASRGPNLYEQYF. As DNA, the CDR3 is TGTGCCAGCAGGGGGCCTAACTTATACGAGCAGTACTTC.

Points on this clone: At the DNA level, this CDR3 is encoded by other sequences in the same sample as well. The chain has TRBV18 and TRBJ2-1; TRBD2 agrees at 11 bases. J was trimmed by 6 bases and V by 0 bases; bases with no gene match: 4. The CDR3 sequence is 16 residues long. Germline CDR1 KGHSH, CDR2 LQKENI. The CDR3 reads CASSPPGLAGGNEQFF. As DNA, the CDR3 is TGTGCCAGCTCACCACCGGGTCTAGCGGGAGGCAATGAGCAGTTCTTC. Combining the CDR3 with reference TRBV18 and TRBJ2-1 gives the whole variable domain NAGVMQNPRHLVRRRGQEARLRCSPMKGHSHVYWYRQLPEEGLKFMVYLQKENIIDESGMPKERFSAEFPKEGPSILRIQQVVRGDSAAYFCASSPPGLAGGNEQFFGPGTRLTVL.

The CDR3 sequence: CASRVSGPTYEQYF. In DNA, the CDR3 is TGTGCCAGCAGAGTGAGCGGGCCTACCTACGAGCAGTACTTC. The rearrangement links TRBV21-1 to TRBJ2-7; TRBD2, the D gene given by the table, was not confirmed from the DNA. TRBV21-1 is given as a pseudogene. The CDR3 covers 14 residues.

The rearrangement uses TRBV18 and TRBJ2-1, with TRBD2 identical over 7 bases. Germline V CDR1 and CDR2: KGHSH, LQKENI. CDR3 length equals 16 residues. Trimming at V came to 0 bases and at J to 10 bases, leaving 12 bases not matched to a gene. The CDR3 loop is CASSPPGVAGAKEQFF. CDR3 DNA sequence: TGTGCCAGCTCACCACCGGGGGTGGCGGGAGCTAAGGAGCAGTTCTTC.

As concerns this clone: One junction end does not reproduce the germline sequence, and a read error may be involved. CDR3 sequence reads: CASRTDRGPLQFHF. The CDR3 coding sequence is TGTGCCAGCAGGACCGACAGGGGGCCACTGCAATTCCACTTC. The J gene is TRBJ2-7, the V gene TRBV28; 10 bases map to TRBD1. The CDR3 totals 14 residues. Germline CDR1 and CDR2: MDHEN and SYDVKM. Full variable domain (remainder filled in from reference TRBV28 and TRBJ2-7): DVKVTQSSRYLVKRTGEKVFLECVQDMDHENMFWYRQDPGLGLRLIYFSYDVKMKEKGDIPEGYSVSREKKERFSLILESASTNQTSMYLCASRTDRGPLQFHFGPGTRLTVT.

This clone was detected once. This rearrangement joins TRBV6-1 to TRBJ2-1, with 9 positions matching TRBD1. Germline CDR1 is MNHNS and CDR2 is SASEGT. This CDR3 region has 15 residues. V was pared by 6 bases and J by 10 bases, with 13 bases of the junction left unmatched. CDR3 residues: CASSRPGQGTLEQFF. The CDR3 nucleotides are TGTGCCAGCAGCAGACCGGGACAGGGCACGCTGGAGCAGTTCTTC.

This clone turned up a few times. The chain is built from TRBV20-1 and TRBJ2-6; no clear D gene. Deletions cut 7 bases from V and 3 bases from J, with 4 bases between. This CDR3 has 11 amino acids. From germline, CDR1 is DFQATT and CDR2 SNEGSKA (reference sequence). The CDR3, as DNA: TGCAGTGTCGGTGGGGCCAACGTCCTGACTTTC. This translates into CSVGGANVLTF.

The rearrangement links TRBV9 to TRBJ2-2; no clear D. Trimming removed 3 bases from V and 2 bases from J, with 5 bases in between. The CDR3 covers 13 residues. Germline V gene sequence: CDR1 SGDLS, CDR2 YYNGEE. The CDR3: CASSALNTGELFF. CDR3 in DNA: TGTGCCAGCAGCGCCCTCAACACCGGGGAGCTGTTTTTT. The entire variable domain, with the rest obtained from reference TRBV9 and TRBJ2-2, is as follows: DSGVTQTPKHLITATGQRVTLRCSPRSGDLSVYWYQQSLDQGLQFLIQYYNGEERAKGNILERFSAQQFPDLHSELNLSSLELGDSALYFCASSALNTGELFFGEGSRLTVL.

This sequence joins TRBV28 and TRBJ2-7; D is ambiguous. Germline values: CDR1 MDHEN, CDR2 SYDVKM. CDR3 length: 13 residues. V lost 5 bases and J 2 bases, leaving 10 bases between the germline ends. This CDR3 reads CASSVVPTYEQYF. The CDR3 nucleotides are TGTGCCAGCAGTGTGGTGCCGACCTACGAGCAGTACTTC.

V is TRBV15 and J is TRBJ1-4; D remains unclear. Germline CDR1 and CDR2: LNHNV and YYDKDF (reference sequence). Between the trimmed V and J ends, which lost 1 base and 5 bases, there was a span of 11 bases. CDR3 length: 15 residues. CDR3 protein: CATSRAGYPNEKLFF. The CDR3 nucleotides are TGTGCCACCAGCAGAGCGGGGTATCCGAATGAAAAACTGTTTTTT. Filled out from reference TRBV15 and TRBJ1-4, the complete variable domain reads DAMVIQNPRYQVTQFGKPVTLSCSQTLNHNVMYWYQQKSSQAPKLLFHYYDKDFNNEADTPDNFQSRRPNTSFCFLDIRSPGLGDTAMYLCATSRAGYPNEKLFFGSGTQLSVL.

This sequence joins TRBV28 and TRBJ2-7, with D perhaps TRBD2 (5 bases). Germline assignment: CDR1 MDHEN and CDR2 SYDVKM. Trimming left V 5 bases short and J 7 bases short, with 9 bases between. This CDR3 has 11 amino acids. CDR3 loop: CASSLRTEQYF. CDR3 DNA: TGTGCCAGCAGTCTCCGGACTGAGCAGTACTTC.

The gene calls are TRBV5-4 and TRBJ2-7; weak D call: TRBD2 (6 bases). Trimming shortened V by 4 bases and J by 13 bases, and 21 bases separated the two germline ends. This CDR3 is built from 13 residues. Looked up from germline, CDR1 is SGHNT and CDR2 is YYREEE (reference sequence). The CDR3 DNA is TGTGCCAGCAGCCAGGAGACCGGAGGGAGTTCATACTTC. Protein: CASSQETGGSSYF.

V is TRBV4-1 and J is TRBJ2-7, with TRBD2 identical over 10 bases. V lost 0 bases, J lost 3 bases, and 17 bases stayed unmatched. The CDR3 spans 20 residues. Germline-derived CDR1 and CDR2 are MGHRA and YSYEKL. This CDR3 is CASSQEFGRLGSGGDYEQYF. As DNA, the CDR3 is TGCGCCAGCAGCCAAGAATTTGGACGGCTCGGCAGCGGGGGGGACTACGAGCAGTACTTC.

The chain uses TRBV11-2 and TRBJ1-2, with 11 positions matching TRBD1. The CDR3 is 16 amino acids. V gave up 6 bases and J gave up 4 bases; unmatched junction bases: 10. Germline V lookup: CDR1 SGHAT, CDR2 FQNNGV. CDR3 in amino acids: CASSPIRDRGIYGYTF. As DNA, the CDR3 is TGTGCCAGCAGTCCCATCCGGGACAGGGGGATCTATGGCTACACCTTC.

The table lists this clone with a few counts. Other DNA variants within this sample encode the same CDR3. The V gene is TRBV28, the J gene TRBJ1-2; D might be TRBD1 (5 bases). The germline CDR1 and CDR2 sequences are MDHEN and SYDVKM. V gave up 2 bases and J gave up 5 bases, with 6 bases separating them. There are 12 residues in the CDR3. The CDR3 spells CASSLAGYGYTF. The CDR3 DNA reads as TGTGCCAGCAGTTTAGCAGGGTATGGCTACACCTTC.

The chain carries TRBV19 and TRBJ2-1, with 8 positions matching TRBD2. The V segment lost 10 bases and the J segment 8 bases; nucleotides outside the gene matches: 10. This CDR3 comprises 13 residues. Germline values: CDR1 LNHDA, CDR2 SQIVND (reference sequence). For the CDR3, the DNA is TGTGCCACCCGGGGACTAGGTTCGGATGAGCAGTTCTTC. It specifies CATRGLGSDEQFF.

The rearrangement links TRBV5-1 to TRBJ2-2; the D gene could be TRBD1 or TRBD2 (7 bases each). Germline V CDR1 and CDR2: SGHRS, YFSETQ. The CDR3 runs to 15 residues. V was pared by 4 bases and J by 6 bases, with 16 bases between. The CDR3 loop is CASSMRQGGAGELFF. The CDR3 nucleotides read TGCGCCAGCAGCATGCGACAGGGAGGGGCCGGGGAGCTGTTTTTT.

This clone was recorded only once. At the DNA level, this CDR3 is encoded by other sequences in the same sample as well. The chain employs TRBV11-3 and TRBJ1-1; D gene ambiguous. Germline CDR1 SGHNT, CDR2 YENEEA. Trimming removed 2 bases at V and 0 bases at J, with 7 bases between. The CDR3 consists of 14 residues. CDR3 nucleotide sequence: TGTGCCAGCAGCTTATCTGGTGTGAACACTGAAGCTTTCTTT. Residues: CASSLSGVNTEAFF.

The gene calls are TRBV2 and TRBJ1-1; tentative D call: TRBD1 (5 bases). From germline, CDR1 is SNHLY and CDR2 FYNNEI. Deletions cut 5 bases from V and 8 bases from J, with 12 bases between. This CDR3 contains 12 residues. The CDR3 reads CASSSQVMEAFF. The CDR3 nucleotides are TGTGCCAGCAGTTCACAGGTTATGGAAGCTTTCTTT.

V usage is TRBV6-1 and J usage is TRBJ2-3; D call uncertain. CDR1 MNHNS and CDR2 SASEGT come from the germline V gene. Trimming took off 1 base at V and 3 bases at J, with 5 bases between the two ends. This CDR3 is 13 amino acids long. The CDR3 DNA sequence: TGTGCCAGCAGTGAAGTGCGGACAGATACGCAGTATTTT. This sequence encodes CASSEVRTDTQYF.

The chain carries TRBV21-1 and TRBJ1-4. TRBV21-1 is annotated as a pseudogene. The CDR3 extends over 19 amino acids. The chain's CDR3 is CASSKEYPSDRPLGRKLFF. The CDR3 DNA follows: TGTGCCAGCAGCAAAGAATATCCCTCTGACAGACCACTGGGACGAAAACTGTTTTTT.

The J gene is TRBJ1-2, the V gene TRBV7-9, with D unclear. Trimming stripped 2 bases from V and 6 bases from J, with 16 bases between. Germline loops: CDR1 SEHNR, CDR2 FQNEAQ (reference sequence). The CDR3 has 15 amino acids. The CDR3 DNA reads as TGTGCCAGCAGCTTATTTCTGGAAAAAGTGAATGGCTACACCTTC. Residues: CASSLFLEKVNGYTF.

The chain carries TRBV6-5 and TRBJ2-7; D gene uncertain. The CDR3 runs to 15 residues. Germline V lookup: CDR1 MNHEY, CDR2 SVGAGI. The ends were cut back, 0 bases at V and 0 bases at J, with 9 bases in the middle. DNA of the CDR3: TGTGCCAGCAGTTACTCCGGTCCTAGCTCCTACGAGCAGTACTTC. It specifies CASSYSGPSSYEQYF.

In this sample, this clone turned up once. This sequence joins TRBV28 and TRBJ2-7; tentative D call: TRBD2 (5 bases). The CDR3 consists of 16 residues. Between the trimmed V and J ends, which lost 3 bases and 6 bases, there was a span of 21 bases. Germline V gene sequence: CDR1 MDHEN, CDR2 SYDVKM. The CDR3 spells CASSLASLGALGEQYF. DNA of the CDR3: TGTGCCAGCAGTTTGGCCTCACTAGGCGCGCTTGGCGAGCAGTACTTC.

The chain employs TRBV6-1 and TRBJ2-5; D is unresolved. CDR3 length: 14 amino acids. Germline CDR1 reads MNHNS; CDR2 reads SASEGT. Trimming removed 8 bases from V and 1 base from J, with 14 bases in between. Here the CDR3 DNA reads TGTGCCAGCCCAACCAGCGATCTCCAAGAGACCCAGTACTTC. Protein product: CASPTSDLQETQYF.

Points on this clone: Because the CDR3's place on the DNA is in doubt, the DNA is left out and the CDR3 is given as listed by TCRdb. The genes are TRBV28 and TRBJ1-1; TRBD1 is the table's D call and was not checked against the DNA. Germline V gene data show CDR1 as MDHEN and CDR2 as SYDVKM. The length of the CDR3 is 14 amino acids, counting both ends. The CDR3 is CASSKRQGYLKLSF.

The DNA of the CDR3 is TGTGCCTGGAGTCGTCGATGGGGGGGCAGCTACGAGCAGTACTTC. This translates into CAWSRRWGGSYEQYF. This chain connects TRBV30 to TRBJ2-7; possible D gene TRBD2, 7 bases. The CDR3 covers 15 residues. Germline V gene lookup returns CDR1 GTSNPN and CDR2 SVGIG (reference sequence). The V end lost 2 bases, the J end lost 3 bases, and 17 bases lay between the germline ends.

The chain couples TRBV5-1 to TRBJ1-3, with D possibly matching TRBD1 (5 bases). Germline CDR1 SGHRS, CDR2 YFSETQ. The CDR3 has 16 residues. The V gene lost 0 bases and the J gene lost 0 bases, with 10 bases spanning the gap. The DNA of the CDR3 is TGCGCCAGCAGCTTGGGGGGACTTTCCTCTGGAAACACCATATATTTT. Translating gives CASSLGGLSSGNTIYF.

V gene TRBV19 combines with J gene TRBJ1-5; weak D call: TRBD1 (5 bases). The CDR3 has 14 amino acids. CDR1 is LNHDA and CDR2 is SQIVND in the germline V gene (reference sequence). V was trimmed by 7 bases and J by 7 bases, leaving 17 bases between them. The CDR3 DNA reads TGTGCCAGTACCCCCGGGACTAAGGAGCAGCCCCAGCATTTT. This translates into CASTPGTKEQPQHF.

The J gene is TRBJ2-7, the V gene TRBV19; 11 positions agree with TRBD2. CDR3 length: 13 residues. The J segment lost 9 bases and the V segment lost 6 bases, leaving 7 bases of the junction unmatched. Germline V gene lookup returns CDR1 LNHDA and CDR2 SQIVND (reference sequence). The CDR3 DNA follows: TGTGCCAGTAGCACTAGCGGGAGTCTGGTGCAGTACTTC. Its translation is CASSTSGSLVQYF.

This clone turned up a few times. The chain couples TRBV4-1 to TRBJ2-2; D gene ambiguous. The CDR3 has 13 amino acids. V lost 1 base and J lost 3, with 3 bases in between. CDR1 and CDR2 from the germline V gene are MGHRA and YSYEKL. The CDR3 reads CASSQGHTGELFF. CDR3 nucleotides: TGCGCCAGCAGCCAAGGTCACACCGGGGAGCTGTTTTTT.